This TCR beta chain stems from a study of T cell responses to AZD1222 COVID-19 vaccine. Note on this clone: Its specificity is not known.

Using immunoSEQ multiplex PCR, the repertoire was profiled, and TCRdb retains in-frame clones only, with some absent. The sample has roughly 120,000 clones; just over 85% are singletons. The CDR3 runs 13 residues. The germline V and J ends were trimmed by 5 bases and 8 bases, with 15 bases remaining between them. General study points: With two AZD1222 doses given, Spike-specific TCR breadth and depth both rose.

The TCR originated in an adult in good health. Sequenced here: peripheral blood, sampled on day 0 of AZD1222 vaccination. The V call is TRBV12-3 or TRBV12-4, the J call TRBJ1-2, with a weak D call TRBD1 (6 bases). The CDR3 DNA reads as TGTGCCAGCAGTCCCCCAGGGGCGGGAGGCTACACCTTC. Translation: CASSPPGAGGYTF.